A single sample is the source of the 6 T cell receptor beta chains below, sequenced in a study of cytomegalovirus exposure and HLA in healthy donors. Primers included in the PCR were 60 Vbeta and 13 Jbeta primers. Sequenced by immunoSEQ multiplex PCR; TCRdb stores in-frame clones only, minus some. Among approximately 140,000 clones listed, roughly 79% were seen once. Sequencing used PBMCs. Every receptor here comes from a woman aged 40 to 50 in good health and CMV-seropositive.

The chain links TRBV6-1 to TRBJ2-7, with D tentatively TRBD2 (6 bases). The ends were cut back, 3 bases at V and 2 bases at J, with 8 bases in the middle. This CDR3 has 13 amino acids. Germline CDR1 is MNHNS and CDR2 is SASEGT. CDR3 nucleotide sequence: TGTGCCAGCAGTGATCGGGGGACCTACGAGCAGTACTTC. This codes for CASSDRGTYEQYF.

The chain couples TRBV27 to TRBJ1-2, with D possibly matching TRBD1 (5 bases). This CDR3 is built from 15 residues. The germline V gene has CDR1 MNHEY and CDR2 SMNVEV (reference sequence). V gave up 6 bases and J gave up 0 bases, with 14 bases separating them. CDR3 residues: CASRHNDRPNYGYTF. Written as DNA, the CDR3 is TGTGCCAGCAGACACAACGACAGACCTAACTATGGCTACACCTTC.

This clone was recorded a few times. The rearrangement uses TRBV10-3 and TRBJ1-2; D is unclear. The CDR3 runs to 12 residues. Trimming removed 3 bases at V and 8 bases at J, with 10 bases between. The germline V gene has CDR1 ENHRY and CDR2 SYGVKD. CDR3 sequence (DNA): TGTGCCATCAGTGATGTGGGCGAAGGCTACACCTTC. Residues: CAISDVGEGYTF.

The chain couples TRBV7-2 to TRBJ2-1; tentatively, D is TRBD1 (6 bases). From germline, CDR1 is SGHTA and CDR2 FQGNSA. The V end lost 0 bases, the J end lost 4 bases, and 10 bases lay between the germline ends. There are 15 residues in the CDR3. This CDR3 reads CASSLATGLYNEQFF. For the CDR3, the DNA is TGTGCCAGCAGCTTAGCGACAGGCTTATACAATGAGCAGTTCTTC.

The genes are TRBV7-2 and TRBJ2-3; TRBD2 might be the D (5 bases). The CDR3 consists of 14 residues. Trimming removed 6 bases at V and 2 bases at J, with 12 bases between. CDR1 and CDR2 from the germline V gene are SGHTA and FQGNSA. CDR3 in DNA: TGTGCCAGCAGTTCCCTAGCTCTCACAGATACGCAGTATTTT. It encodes CASSSLALTDTQYF. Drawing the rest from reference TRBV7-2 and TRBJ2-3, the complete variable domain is GAGVSQSPSNKVTEKGKDVELRCDPISGHTALYWYRQSLGQGLEFLIYFQGNSAPDKSGLPSDRFSAERTGGSVSTLTIQRTQQEDSAVYLCASSSLALTDTQYFGPGTRLTVL.

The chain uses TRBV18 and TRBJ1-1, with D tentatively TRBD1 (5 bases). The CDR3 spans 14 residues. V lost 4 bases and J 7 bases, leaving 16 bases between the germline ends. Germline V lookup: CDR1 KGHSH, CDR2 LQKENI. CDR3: CASSQQGLRNEAFF. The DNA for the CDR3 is TGTGCCAGCTCACAGCAGGGACTGAGGAATGAAGCTTTCTTT.